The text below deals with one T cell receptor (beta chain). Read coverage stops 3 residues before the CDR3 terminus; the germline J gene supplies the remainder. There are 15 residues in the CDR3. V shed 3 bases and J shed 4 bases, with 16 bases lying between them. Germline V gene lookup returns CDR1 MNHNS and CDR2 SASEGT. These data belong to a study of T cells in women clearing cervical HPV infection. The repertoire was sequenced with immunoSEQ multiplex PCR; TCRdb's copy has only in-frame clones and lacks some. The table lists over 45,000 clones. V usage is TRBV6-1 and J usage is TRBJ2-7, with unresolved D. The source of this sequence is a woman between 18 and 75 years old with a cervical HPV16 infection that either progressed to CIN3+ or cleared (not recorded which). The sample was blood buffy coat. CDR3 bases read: TGTGCCAGCAGTGATGTGGCCTCGTACCGATACGAG. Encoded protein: CASSDVASYRYE. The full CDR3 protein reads CASSDVASYRYEQYF.